Below, one T cell receptor (beta chain) is given with its context. The specificity of this receptor is unknown. The input lacks base qualities; no much larger clone sits a single base away. This record comes from a study of T cell responses to AZD1222 COVID-19 vaccine (dated by TCRdb to 2020 to 2023). About the study as a whole: AZD1222 recipients whose second dose came at about 4 weeks and those whose second dose came at about 12 weeks were combined into one group, since spike-specific TCR depth and breadth did not differ between the two schedules. TCR sequencing was performed for 230 to 250 trial participants, of whom 207 were given two doses of AZD1222 and 26 were given two doses of MenACWY control vaccine. Enrollment into the trials was organized by age into subgroups of 18-55, 56-69 and 70-plus years, and those subgroups contained approximately 160, 26 and 62 TCR-sequenced participants, respectively. The paper's findings and limits, for the study overall: Reportedly, almost half of the unique spike-specific TCRs recognized epitopes lying outside the regions that are mutated in the B.1.351 and B.1.1.7 variants. Because no day 14 peak-response samples were available, repertoires were characterized only after the peak T cell response. The whole spike protein was spanned by vaccine-associated CD4 TCRs, and dominant responses were seen in regions 160-218 and 743-854. After two AZD1222 doses, both the breadth and the depth of spike-specific TCRs were significantly higher than at day 0 and than in MenACWY recipients. Participants were mostly white British, with more females than males. The authors suggested clonal diversity may have been underestimated. The 56-69-year group was small, and its depth increase did not reach significance, likely because of low power. Conclusions about previously exposed vaccinees are limited, since just 5 or 6 AZD1222 recipients were seropositive for SARS-CoV-2 at baseline.

Reading the germline V gene (reference sequence) gives CDR1 MNHEY and CDR2 SMNVEV. The CDR3 measures 13 amino acids from cysteine to phenylalanine. Only the CDR3 DNA stays, 39 bases, in frame from base 1. The V and J ends are trimmed by 0 bases and 6 bases, leaving 8 bases between them. The CDR3 regions of human TCRbeta chains were subjected to immunosequencing. The source study handled its data this way. TCRs in the repertoires were compared against a reference library of SARS-CoV-2-specific TCRs that had been generated with the MIRA antigen-specificity platform. Breadth meant the fraction of unique TCRs that were SARS-CoV-2-associated, whereas depth meant the fraction of total T cells that were SARS-CoV-2-associated. Each spike-specific TCR was assigned to its reactive spike region and to a CD4 or CD8 class using the MIRA data. Log10-transformed breadth and depth values were compared by one-way ANOVA with Sidak's multiple comparisons tests. The immuneACCESS repertoire file appears here via TCRdb, limited to in-frame rearrangements. These files lack a portion of the clones; in checked studies, under half of the deficit traces to unresolved V genes, and the cause of the others is not known. From that table come the V and J calls and clone size; the DNA was used to work out D and trimming. The table for this sample lists 50,000 to 75,000 clones; about 70% of them were counted only once. Of the sample, roughly an eighth is held by the ten largest clones.

Interpreted using the paper, the time point label stands for: baseline before first vaccination. Vaccinee samples were obtained from the UK trials COV001 and COV002, which included a single-blind randomized controlled phase 2/3 trial of AZD1222 (ChAdOx1 nCoV-19) in healthy adults. Trial participant PBMC samples were collected at day 0 and day 28 after the second dose for TCRbeta chain sequencing. The chain employs TRBV27 and TRBJ1-1; perhaps TRBD1 is the D gene, with 5 bases matching. Material: peripheral blood, obtained on day 0 of AZD1222 vaccination. The sequence was obtained from an adult in good health. The base sequence is TGTGCCAGCAGTTTATCGGCGGGGGCTGAAGCTTTCTTT. This codes for CASSLSAGAEAFF.